This T cell receptor beta chain stems from a study of T cell responses to AZD1222 COVID-19 vaccine. Study-level results: Clonal diversity was possibly underestimated, and the donors were mostly white British, with more females.

V lost 7 bases to trimming and J lost 2 bases, with 18 bases between them. Germline-derived CDR1 and CDR2 are SNHLY and FYNNEI. The CDR3 contains 15 residues. Sequencing used immunoSEQ multiplex PCR; TCRdb keeps in-frame clones, though not all of them. The profile shows about 100,000 clones, approximately 89% of them singletons. A remark on this clone: Its antigen is not known.

This sequence joins TRBV2 and TRBJ2-7, with D possibly being TRBD2 (5 bases). This specimen consisted of peripheral blood, obtained on day 0 of AZD1222 vaccination. This TCR was sampled from an adult in good health. The CDR3 loop is CASTQGRRGTYEQYF. CDR3 coding DNA: TGTGCCAGCACACAAGGAAGGAGAGGGACCTACGAGCAGTACTTC.